This T cell receptor (beta chain) comes out of a study of blood T cell repertoires in COVID-19. The overall study: The United States, Italy and Spain were the sources of the acute and convalescent COVID-19 samples. Sources were T cells, B-cell-depleted T cells, or PBMCs; the material itself was cDNA or gDNA.

The participants were between about 18 and 100 years old and came from fewer than 25 US areas. Each participant's cohort was designated according to participant-reported clinical history. Profiled with immunoSEQ multiplex PCR; TCRdb holds only in-frame clones, not every one. The sample consists of roughly 230,000 clones, roughly 91% of them appearing once. The source of this sequence is a woman aged 30 to 39 with acute COVID-19. Sequencing was done on a sample of PBMCs or T cells enriched from blood (not recorded which).

CDR3 sequence: CAIKGGASTDTQYF. The CDR3 nucleotides read TGTGCCATCAAGGGCGGGGCAAGCACAGATACGCAGTATTTT. The genes are TRBV10-3 and TRBJ2-3; a weak D match, TRBD2 (6 bases). Trimming shortened V by 7 bases and J by 0 bases, and 11 bases separated the two germline ends. CDR3 length: 14 amino acids. Per the germline V gene, CDR1 is ENHRY and CDR2 is SYGVKD.